These 10 T cell receptor beta chains were sequenced from one sample in a study of T cell responses to AZD1222 COVID-19 vaccine. Using immunoSEQ multiplex PCR, the repertoire was profiled, and TCRdb retains in-frame clones only, with some absent. The sample lists 150,000 to 200,000 clones, approximately 90% occurring once. The specimen comprised peripheral blood, sampled 28 days after the second AZD1222 dose. These TCRs come from an adult who received the AZD1222 COVID-19 vaccine.

V is TRBV14 and J is TRBJ2-5; either TRBD1 or TRBD2 may supply D (5 bases each). Germline lookup yields CDR1 SGHDN and CDR2 FVKESK. V gave up 0 bases and J gave up 2 bases, with 16 bases separating them. This CDR3 region has 17 residues. The CDR3 sequence is CASSQDLPGWRQETQYF. CDR3 sequence (DNA): TGTGCCAGCAGCCAAGATCTTCCAGGGTGGAGGCAAGAGACCCAGTACTTC.

The rearrangement links TRBV20-1 to TRBJ1-1, with a possible D match to TRBD1 (5 bases). The CDR3 length is 11 residues. Trimming removed 3 bases at V and 10 bases at J, with 12 bases between. Looked up from germline, CDR1 is DFQATT and CDR2 is SNEGSKA (reference sequence). The CDR3 nucleotides are TGCAGTGCTAGCCCGGGACGGAGAGCTTTCTTT. It translates to CSASPGRRAFF.

The CDR3: CASSMKRDTEAFF. The CDR3 nucleotides read TGTGCCAGTAGTATGAAGAGGGACACTGAAGCTTTCTTT. The rearrangement links TRBV19 to TRBJ1-1; no definite D call. Germline CDR1 reads LNHDA; CDR2 reads SQIVND (reference sequence). V was trimmed by 3 bases and J by 3 bases, leaving 8 bases between them. The CDR3 consists of 13 residues.

The chain has TRBV4-1 and TRBJ2-6, with a tentative D call TRBD2 (6 bases). V was pared by 1 base and J by 0 bases, with 13 bases between. In germline, CDR1 is MGHRA, CDR2 YSYEKL. This CDR3 is 18 amino acids long. The CDR3 sequence is CASSQGALGLSGANVLTF. The DNA for the CDR3 is TGCGCCAGCAGCCAAGGGGCCTTGGGACTCTCTGGGGCCAACGTCCTGACTTTC.

The rearrangement joins TRBV5-1 to TRBJ2-5; 9 bases map to TRBD2. The junction had 5 bases not matched to a gene; V was cut back by 0 bases and J by 5 bases. Germline lookup yields CDR1 SGHRS and CDR2 YFSETQ. The CDR3 runs to 15 residues. The CDR3 sequence is CASSLEGLAMETQYF. CDR3 sequence (DNA): TGCGCCAGCAGCTTGGAGGGACTAGCCATGGAGACCCAGTACTTC.

The chain joins TRBV29-1 to TRBJ2-7, with TRBD1 as a possible D gene (5 bases). The CDR3 loop spans 13 amino acids. Trimming cost V 2 bases and J 3 bases, with 11 bases left between them. Germline values: CDR1 SQVTM, CDR2 ANQGSEA. CDR3 DNA sequence: TGCAGCGTTGAACGGCAGGGCATCTACGAGCAGTACTTC. It encodes CSVERQGIYEQYF.

The chain carries TRBV2 and TRBJ2-7, with a weak D call TRBD1 (6 bases). The CDR3 covers 13 residues. Between the trimmed V and J ends, which lost 5 bases and 5 bases, there was a span of 13 bases. CDR1 and CDR2 (germline): SNHLY, FYNNEI. The DNA of the CDR3 is TGTGCCAGCAGTCAATACAGGGACGACGAGCAGTACTTC. Translated, it gives CASSQYRDDEQYF. Full variable domain (missing parts from reference TRBV2 and TRBJ2-7): EPEVTQTPSHQVTQMGQEVILRCVPISNHLYFYWYRQILGQKVEFLVSFYNNEISEKSEIFDDQFSVERPDGSNFTLKIRSTKLEDSAMYFCASSQYRDDEQYFGPGTRLTVT.

The chain combines TRBV19 with TRBJ2-5; no firm D call. Between the trimmed V and J ends, which lost 5 bases and 0 bases, there was a span of 10 bases. Germline values: CDR1 LNHDA, CDR2 SQIVND (reference sequence). This CDR3 is 14 amino acids long. CDR3 in amino acids: CASSLRPHQETQYF. DNA for the CDR3: TGTGCCAGTAGTCTTCGCCCGCACCAAGAGACCCAGTACTTC.

The V gene is TRBV18, the J gene TRBJ1-3; D gene unclear. CDR1 is KGHSH, CDR2 LQKENI, per germline. V gave up 3 bases and J gave up 0 bases, with 12 bases separating them. This CDR3 comprises 16 residues. The CDR3 sequence is CASSPVHIASGNTIYF. CDR3 coding DNA: TGTGCCAGCTCACCCGTGCATATCGCCTCTGGAAACACCATATATTTT.

The rearrangement links TRBV11-1 to TRBJ2-7; 10 bases are a match to TRBD2. This CDR3 is built from 14 residues. J was trimmed by 3 bases and V by 5 bases; bases with no gene match: 4. The germline CDR1 and CDR2 sequences are SGHAT and FQDESV (reference sequence). CDR3 amino acids: CASSPLAGGYEQYF. CDR3 coding DNA: TGTGCCAGCAGCCCATTAGCGGGGGGCTACGAGCAGTACTTC. The full variable domain, its missing parts supplied by reference TRBV11-1 and TRBJ2-7, is EAEVAQSPRYKITEKSQAVAFWCDPISGHATLYWYRQILGQGPELLVQFQDESVVDDSQLPKDRFSAERLKGVDSTLKIQPAELGDSAMYLCASSPLAGGYEQYFGPGTRLTVT.